Included here is one TCR beta chain sequence, with context. This entry is derived from a study of OX40 agonist ivuxolimab in advanced cancers. At the level of the study: Averaging approximately 60 years in age, with a range of roughly 20 to 90, the cohort was 82.7% male.

The data were produced by immunoSEQ multiplex PCR, yet TCRdb's version contains in-frame clones alone and is incomplete. This table has more than 60,000 clones, about 80% appearing once. From germline, CDR1 is SGHKS and CDR2 YYEKEE (reference sequence). The CDR3 is 15 residues long. V shed 3 bases, J shed 4 bases, and the junction held 4 bases outside the gene matches. The gene calls are TRBV5-5 and TRBJ1-4; TRBD1 matches 9 bases. Sequenced here: CD4+ or CD8+ T cells sorted from blood, sampled in a trial of the OX40 agonist ivuxolimab. The receptor's source is an adult with an advanced solid tumor such as melanoma, head and neck, liver or kidney cancer. DNA of the CDR3: TGTGCCAGCAGCTGGGGACAGGGCAGTAATGAAAAACTGTTTTTT. Protein sequence: CASSWGQGSNEKLFF.